This TCR beta chain was obtained from a study of CD8+ T cells in alopecia areata. There are 15 residues in the CDR3. With 2 bases removed from V and 3 bases from J, the gap between germline ends came to 12 bases. The germline V gene encodes CDR1 MGHDK and CDR2 SYGVNS. General study findings and limits: Patients shared TCRs less clearly than mice did, possibly owing to HLA.

Concerning this clone itself: What it binds is not known.

cDNA reverse transcribed from extracted RNA served as the sequencing template. Clones were sequenced by immunoSEQ multiplex PCR, and TCRdb holds only the in-frame ones, with some missing. This sample has fewer than 150,000 clones, with roughly 58% found just once. The TCR sequence derives from a human donor with alopecia areata. The gene calls are TRBV25-1 and TRBJ2-3, with a weak D call TRBD2 (7 bases). Sample: CD4+ T cells sorted from blood, taken at week 0. CDR3 protein: CASSEGGGRTDTQYF. As DNA, the CDR3 is TGTGCCAGCAGTGAAGGGGGGGGGCGGACAGATACGCAGTATTTT. Complete variable domain (other parts from reference TRBV25-1 and TRBJ2-3): EADIYQTPRYLVIGTGKKITLECSQTMGHDKMYWYQQDPGMELHLIHYSYGVNSTEKGDLSSESTVSRIRTEHFPLTLESARPSHTSQYLCASSEGGGRTDTQYFGPGTRLTVL.